This T cell receptor (beta chain) was sequenced in a study of post-analysis software for immune sequencing data. The table lists this clonotype with many counts. Researchers reported that TCR beta cDNA libraries carried unique molecular identifiers. TCRdb analysed the PCR reads with MiXCR anew, one entry per CDR3 protein. The sample includes about 170,000 distinct CDR3 sequences, roughly 31% of them seen just once. Sequencing was performed on blood. This TCR came from a girl aged 5 to 17 with multiple sclerosis.

The CDR3 DNA reads TGTGCCAGCAGTGAGTGGCGGGATAGCTCCTACAATGAGCAGTTCTTC. This gives the protein CASSEWRDSSYNEQFF. The chain carries TRBV2 and TRBJ2-1; D is possibly TRBD2 (6 bases). V was pared by 3 bases and J by 0 bases, with 12 bases between. CDR3 size: 16 residues. Germline V CDR1 and CDR2: SNHLY, FYNNEI.